This TCR beta chain was sequenced in a study of cytotoxic CD8 clonotypes in ibrutinib-treated CLL. Study at large: The group held 11 relapsed/refractory and 15 treatment-naive patients, with under 18 IGHV unmutated.

V was shortened by 1 base and J by 4 bases, with 14 bases between the two germline ends. CDR1 SNHLY and CDR2 FYNNEI come from the germline V gene. The CDR3 totals 15 residues. Cryopreserved PBMCs yielded about 2 micrograms of genomic DNA for TCR beta libraries. Generated by immunoSEQ multiplex PCR, the TCRdb table keeps only in-frame clones and is missing some. The sample lists more than 140,000 clones, roughly 80% seen once, with around 30% in the top ten. Note on this clone: Its antigen is as yet unknown.

The study, taken as a whole, reports: Clonality climbed at ibrutinib response, then dropped toward baseline at progression. Sampling times differed between sustained-remission and progressing patients.

The receptor was derived from a human donor with chronic lymphocytic leukemia. The sample in question was PBMCs, obtained after 12 months of ibrutinib treatment. V and J are TRBV2 and TRBJ2-7; D might be TRBD1 (7 bases). The CDR3 DNA reads TGTGCCAGCAGTGAAGAAGGAGGGGGCCGATACGAGCAGTACTTC. Translating it yields CASSEEGGGRYEQYF.